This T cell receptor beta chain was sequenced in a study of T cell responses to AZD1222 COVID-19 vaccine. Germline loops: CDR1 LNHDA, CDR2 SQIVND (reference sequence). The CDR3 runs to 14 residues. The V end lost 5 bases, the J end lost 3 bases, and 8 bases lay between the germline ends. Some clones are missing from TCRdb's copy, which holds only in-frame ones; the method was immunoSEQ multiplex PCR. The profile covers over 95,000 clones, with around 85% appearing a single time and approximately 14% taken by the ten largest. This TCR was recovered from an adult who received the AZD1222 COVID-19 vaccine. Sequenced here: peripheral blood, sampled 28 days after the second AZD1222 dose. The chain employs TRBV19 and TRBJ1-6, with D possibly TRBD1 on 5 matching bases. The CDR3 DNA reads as TGTGCCAGTAGTGGGGCGGACTATAATTCACCCCTCCACTTT. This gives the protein CASSGADYNSPLHF.